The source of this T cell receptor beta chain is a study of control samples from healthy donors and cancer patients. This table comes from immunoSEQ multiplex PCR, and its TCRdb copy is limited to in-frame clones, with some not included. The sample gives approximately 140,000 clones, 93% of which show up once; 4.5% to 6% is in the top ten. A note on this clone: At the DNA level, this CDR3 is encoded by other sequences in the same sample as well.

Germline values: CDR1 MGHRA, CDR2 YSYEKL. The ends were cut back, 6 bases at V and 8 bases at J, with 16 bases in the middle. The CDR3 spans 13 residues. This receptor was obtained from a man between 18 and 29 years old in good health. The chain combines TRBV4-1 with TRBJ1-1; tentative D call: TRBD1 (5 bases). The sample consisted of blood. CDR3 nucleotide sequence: TGCGCCAGCAGTCATACCGGGACCGTGGAAGCTTTCTTT. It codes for CASSHTGTVEAFF.